This entry features one T cell receptor (beta chain) sequence. The sample is drawn from a study of blood T cell repertoires in COVID-19. As for the study in general: Both acute and convalescent COVID-19 samples were obtained from the United States, Italy and Spain.

CDR3 length: 15 residues. The germline V gene encodes CDR1 SGHNT and CDR2 YYREEE (reference sequence). The ends were cut back, 0 bases at V and 0 bases at J, with 9 bases in the middle. Methods used by the authors: Amplification of reference gene primers was used by the study to estimate nucleated cell counts. Clones were sequenced by immunoSEQ multiplex PCR, and TCRdb holds only the in-frame ones, with some missing. V and J calls and clone size follow that table, whereas D and trimming were derived from the DNA. The repertoire includes some 75,000 clones, 70% to 90% of them detected once, and approximately 3% sits in the top ten.

The clonotype comes from a man aged 70-80 years with active or convalescent COVID-19. This sequence joins TRBV5-4 and TRBJ1-1, with a weak D call TRBD1 (6 bases). Material: peripheral blood. CDR3 sequence: CASSLAGQMNTEAFF. The CDR3 DNA sequence: TGTGCCAGCAGCTTGGCTGGACAGATGAACACTGAAGCTTTCTTT.